One and the same sample provided the 8 T cell receptor beta chains below, sequenced in a study of T cell repertoires in cytomegalovirus infection. The antigens for these receptors are not known. Each CDR3 protein is one row after TCRdb ran MiXCR on the reads. The sample yields approximately 1,000,000 distinct CDR3 sequences, approximately 31% seen once. The specimen was cultured CD8+ T cells from PBMCs, collected from culture after CMV antigen stimulation. The source of these receptors is a human donor in good health (CMV status not recorded). Some clones in this sample may be carry-over from other donors' samples.

This clonotype occurred many times. V and J are TRBV7-9 and TRBJ2-2, with D hard to call. The V end lost 10 bases, the J end lost 3 bases, and 12 bases lay between the germline ends. CDR3 length: 13 residues. Germline loops: CDR1 SEHNR, CDR2 FQNEAQ (reference sequence). The CDR3 DNA sequence: TGTGCCATCCTCGGCAGTCACACCGGGGAGCTGTTTTTT. Protein: CAILGSHTGELFF.

The CDR3 DNA reads as TGCGCCAGCAGCCATCCTGGGGCCGGCAATGAGCAGTTCTTC. It encodes CASSHPGAGNEQFF. The chain couples TRBV4-1 to TRBJ2-1, with D perhaps matching TRBD1 (5 bases). Germline CDR1 is MGHRA and CDR2 is YSYEKL. Trimming cost V 3 bases and J 6 bases, with 12 bases left between them. This CDR3 region has 14 residues.

The table lists this clonotype with a few counts. The chain recombines TRBV27 with TRBJ2-2, with D possibly TRBD2 on 5 matching bases. CDR3 size: 15 residues. In germline, CDR1 is MNHEY, CDR2 SMNVEV (reference sequence). V was pared by 2 bases and J by 5 bases, with 12 bases between. CDR3 in DNA: TGTGCCAGCAGTTTAGGAGAGGGTTTTACCGGGGAGCTGTTTTTT. This gives the protein CASSLGEGFTGELFF.

This clonotype was counted at least ten times. This chain uses TRBV12-3 or TRBV12-4 with TRBJ2-1; 9 nucleotides agree with TRBD1. The CDR3 has 17 residues. J gave up 12 bases and V 6 bases, and 21 bases lay outside the gene matches. CDR3: CASSSSPGTGLFQGQFF. In nucleotides, the CDR3 is TGTGCCAGCAGCTCGTCCCCCGGGACAGGGCTTTTTCAAGGGCAGTTCTTC.

The rearrangement joins TRBV6-2 or TRBV6-3 to TRBJ2-5; tentative D call: TRBD2 (5 bases). This CDR3 contains 13 residues. The germline V gene has CDR1 MNHEY and CDR2 SVGEGT. V lost 7 bases, J lost 2 bases, and 11 bases lay in between. The CDR3 sequence is CASTPGIQETQYF. The CDR3 nucleotides are TGTGCCAGCACCCCCGGGATTCAAGAGACCCAGTACTTC.

This sequence joins TRBV7-2 and TRBJ2-1; TRBD2 might be the D (5 bases). Germline V CDR1 and CDR2: SGHTA, FQGNSA. The V end was cut by 2 bases, the J end by 10 bases, with 12 bases between. The length of the CDR3 is 13 residues. CDR3 coding DNA: TGTGCCAGCAGCTTATTATTCCCGGGAGAGCAGTTCTTC. Amino acid sequence: CASSLLFPGEQFF.

Concerning this clonotype: This sequence may be a read error, since a much larger clone differs from it by one base. This sequence joins TRBV27 and TRBJ2-5, with a tentative D call TRBD1 (5 bases). This CDR3 is built from 15 residues. Looked up from germline, CDR1 is MNHEY and CDR2 is SMNVEV (reference sequence). Here the CDR3 reads CPSSLSWGRQETQYF. CDR3 nucleotide sequence: TGTCCCAGCAGTTTATCGTGGGGCCGACAAGAGACCCAGTACTTC.

This clonotype was seen only a few times. V usage is TRBV4-3 and J usage is TRBJ1-1, with a possible D match to TRBD1 (5 bases). CDR3 length: 12 residues. Trimming left V 3 bases short and J 8 bases short, with 10 bases between. Germline CDR1 is LGHNA and CDR2 is YSLEER. The CDR3 bases are TGCGCCAGCAGCCATTTAACAGGAGAAGCTTTCTTT. Translating gives CASSHLTGEAFF.